This TCR beta chain was sequenced in a study of T cell responses to AZD1222 COVID-19 vaccine. J gave up 16 bases and V 4 bases, and 6 bases lay outside the gene matches. The CDR3 loop spans 12 amino acids. CDR1 and CDR2 from the germline V gene are LGHDT and YNNKEL (reference sequence). Libraries were prepared by immunoSEQ multiplex PCR; TCRdb keeps only in-frame clonotypes and omits some of them. The table shows under 150,000 clones, with roughly 90% occurring only once. This clone is a singleton in its sample. The sequencing here drew on peripheral blood, taken 28 days after the second AZD1222 dose. This receptor was identified in an adult who received the AZD1222 COVID-19 vaccine. The V call is TRBV3-1 (or the pseudogene TRBV3-2), the J call TRBJ1-6; 8 nucleotides match TRBD1. The CDR3 protein is CASSRGGQDLHF. The CDR3 DNA follows: TGTGCCAGCAGCCGGGGGGGACAGGATCTCCACTTT.